This T cell receptor (beta chain) came from a study of molecular identifiers for immune sequencing clone quantification. About this clonotype: Its antigen is undetermined.

Naive CD8 libraries used roughly 18,000 to 1,000,000 sorted cells and 10%, 30% or 50% RNA. Sorted naive CD8 T cells were those defined as CD8+CD4-CCR7+CD45RA+. TCRdb re-called the PCR reads through MiXCR, storing one row per CDR3 protein. Of about 630,000 distinct CDR3 sequences in the sample, about 25% were seen once. V gave up 0 bases and J gave up 10 bases; unmatched junction bases: 6. Germline V gene data show CDR1 as LGHNA and CDR2 as YSLEER. The CDR3 has 14 amino acids. Overall study results and limits: Over 98% of effector molecules, but under 1% in naive cells, were held by clones with more than 20 RNA copies.

The sequenced sample consisted of naive CD8+ T cells from blood, with Jurkat cell RNA spiked in. The subset is: FACS-sorted CD8+CD4-CCR7+CD45RA+ naive T cells. This chain links TRBV4-3 with TRBJ2-1; 7 nucleotides line up with TRBD2. This TCR derives from a human donor in good health. Some libraries in this study had Jurkat cell RNA spiked in. Here the CDR3 reads CASSQDRGVGEQFF. CDR3 bases: TGCGCCAGCAGCCAAGATCGGGGGGTAGGGGAGCAGTTCTTC.